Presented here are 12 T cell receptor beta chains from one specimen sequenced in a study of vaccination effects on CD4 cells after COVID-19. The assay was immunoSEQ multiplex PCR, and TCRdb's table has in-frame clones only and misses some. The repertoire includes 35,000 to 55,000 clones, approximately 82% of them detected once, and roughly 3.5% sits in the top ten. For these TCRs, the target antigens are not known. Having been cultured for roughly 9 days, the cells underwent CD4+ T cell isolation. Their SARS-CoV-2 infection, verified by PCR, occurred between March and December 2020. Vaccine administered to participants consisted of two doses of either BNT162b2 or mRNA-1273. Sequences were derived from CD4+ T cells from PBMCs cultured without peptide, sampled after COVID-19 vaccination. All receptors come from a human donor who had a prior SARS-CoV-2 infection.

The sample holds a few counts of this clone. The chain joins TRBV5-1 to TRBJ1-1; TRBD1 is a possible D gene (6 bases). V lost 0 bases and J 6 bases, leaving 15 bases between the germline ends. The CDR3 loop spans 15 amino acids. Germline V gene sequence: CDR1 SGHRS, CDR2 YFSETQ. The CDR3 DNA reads TGCGCCAGCAGCTTGGTGGGCAGGGGTATCGCTGAAGCTTTCTTT. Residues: CASSLVGRGIAEAFF.

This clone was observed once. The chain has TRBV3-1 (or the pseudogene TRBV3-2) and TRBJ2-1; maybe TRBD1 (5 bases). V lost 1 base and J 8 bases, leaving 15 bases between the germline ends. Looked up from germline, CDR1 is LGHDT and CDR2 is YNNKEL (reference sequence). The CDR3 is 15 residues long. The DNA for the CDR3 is TGTGCCAGCAGCCAAGGGATTGGGGCCTTCTATGAGCAGTTCTTC. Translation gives CASSQGIGAFYEQFF.

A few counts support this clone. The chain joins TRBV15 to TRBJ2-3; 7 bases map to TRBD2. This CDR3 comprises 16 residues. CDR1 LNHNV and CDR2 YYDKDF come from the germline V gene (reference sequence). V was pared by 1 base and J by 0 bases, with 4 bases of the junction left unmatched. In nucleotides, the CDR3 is TGTGCCACCAGCAGAGCACTAGCGCGTAGCACAGATACGCAGTATTTT. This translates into CATSRALARSTDTQYF.

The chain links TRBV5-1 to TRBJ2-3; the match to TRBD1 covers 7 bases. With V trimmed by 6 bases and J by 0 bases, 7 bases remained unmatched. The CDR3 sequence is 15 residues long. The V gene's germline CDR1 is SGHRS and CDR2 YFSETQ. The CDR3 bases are TGCGCCAGCAACTCACAGGGGCCTAGCACAGATACGCAGTATTTT. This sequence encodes CASNSQGPSTDTQYF.

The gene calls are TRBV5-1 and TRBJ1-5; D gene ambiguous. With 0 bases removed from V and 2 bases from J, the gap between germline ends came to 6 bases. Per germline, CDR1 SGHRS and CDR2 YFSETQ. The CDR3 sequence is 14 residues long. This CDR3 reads CASSLGEGNQPQHF. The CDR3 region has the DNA TGCGCCAGCAGCTTGGGAGAAGGCAATCAGCCCCAGCATTTT.

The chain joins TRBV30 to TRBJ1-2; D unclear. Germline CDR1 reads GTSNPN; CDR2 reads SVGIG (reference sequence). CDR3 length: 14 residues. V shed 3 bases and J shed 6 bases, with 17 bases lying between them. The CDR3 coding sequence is TGTGCCTGGAGCTCGCAATCCAATATCCATGGCTACACCTTC. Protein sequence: CAWSSQSNIHGYTF.

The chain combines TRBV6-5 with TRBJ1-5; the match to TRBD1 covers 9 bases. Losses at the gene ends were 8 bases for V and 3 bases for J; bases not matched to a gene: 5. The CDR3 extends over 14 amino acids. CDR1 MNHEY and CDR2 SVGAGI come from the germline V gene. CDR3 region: CASSGQGVNQPQHF. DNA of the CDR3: TGTGCCAGCTCGGGACAGGGTGTCAATCAGCCCCAGCATTTT.

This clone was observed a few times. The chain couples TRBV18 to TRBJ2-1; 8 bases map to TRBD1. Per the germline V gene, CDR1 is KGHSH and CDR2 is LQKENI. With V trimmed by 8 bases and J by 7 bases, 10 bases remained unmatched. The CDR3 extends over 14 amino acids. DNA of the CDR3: TGTGCCAGCAATATCGACAGGGGTTGGAATGAGCAGTTCTTC. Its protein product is CASNIDRGWNEQFF.

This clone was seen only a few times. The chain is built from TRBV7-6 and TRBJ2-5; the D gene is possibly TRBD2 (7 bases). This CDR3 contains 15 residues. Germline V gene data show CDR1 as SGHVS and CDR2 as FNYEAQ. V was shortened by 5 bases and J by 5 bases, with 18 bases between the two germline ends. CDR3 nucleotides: TGTGCCAGCAGCCCGAGGGGGGGGACTGGGGAGACCCAGTACTTC. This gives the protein CASSPRGGTGETQYF.

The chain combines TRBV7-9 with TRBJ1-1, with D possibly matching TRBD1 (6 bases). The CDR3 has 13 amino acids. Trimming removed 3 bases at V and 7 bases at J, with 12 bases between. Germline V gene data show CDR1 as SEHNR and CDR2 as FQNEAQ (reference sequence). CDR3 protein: CASSFQQGSEAFF. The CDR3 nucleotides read TGTGCCAGCAGCTTTCAACAGGGTAGTGAAGCTTTCTTT.

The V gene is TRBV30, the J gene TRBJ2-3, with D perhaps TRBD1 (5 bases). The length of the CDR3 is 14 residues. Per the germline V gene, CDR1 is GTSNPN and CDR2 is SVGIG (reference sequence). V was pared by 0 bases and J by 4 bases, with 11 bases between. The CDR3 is CAWSVGQGSDTQYF. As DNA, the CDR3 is TGTGCCTGGAGTGTCGGGCAGGGATCAGATACGCAGTATTTT.

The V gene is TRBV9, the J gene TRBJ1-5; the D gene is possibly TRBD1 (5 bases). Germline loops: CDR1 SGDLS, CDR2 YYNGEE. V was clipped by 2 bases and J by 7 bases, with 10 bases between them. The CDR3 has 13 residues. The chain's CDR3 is CASSVGVLQPQHF. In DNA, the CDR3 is TGTGCCAGCAGCGTGGGGGTACTCCAGCCCCAGCATTTT.